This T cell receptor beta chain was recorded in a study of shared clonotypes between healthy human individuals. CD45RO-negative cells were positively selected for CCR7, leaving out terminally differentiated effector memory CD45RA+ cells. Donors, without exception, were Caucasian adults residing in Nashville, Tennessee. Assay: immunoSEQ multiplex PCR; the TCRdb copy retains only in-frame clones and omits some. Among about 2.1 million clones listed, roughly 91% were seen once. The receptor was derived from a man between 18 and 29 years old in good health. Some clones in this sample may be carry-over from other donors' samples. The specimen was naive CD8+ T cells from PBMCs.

The CDR3 is CANTSGGLAGEETQYF. The CDR3 nucleotides are TGTGCCAACACATCGGGGGGACTAGCGGGAGAAGAGACCCAGTACTTC. The chain combines TRBV11-3 with TRBJ2-5; 14 positions agree with TRBD2. The CDR3 has 16 residues. J was trimmed by 3 bases and V by 10 bases; bases with no gene match: 10. The germline gives CDR1 SGHNT, CDR2 YENEEA.